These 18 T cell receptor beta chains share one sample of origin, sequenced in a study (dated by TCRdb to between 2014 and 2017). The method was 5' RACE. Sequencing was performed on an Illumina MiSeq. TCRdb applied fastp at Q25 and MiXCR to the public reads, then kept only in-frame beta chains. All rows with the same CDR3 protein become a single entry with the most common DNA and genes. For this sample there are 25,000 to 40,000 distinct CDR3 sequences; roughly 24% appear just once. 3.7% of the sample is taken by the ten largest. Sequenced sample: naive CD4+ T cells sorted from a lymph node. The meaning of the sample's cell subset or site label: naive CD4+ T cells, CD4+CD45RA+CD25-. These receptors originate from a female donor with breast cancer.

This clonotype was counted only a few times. The CDR3 nucleotides read TGTGCCAGCAGCAGCTCTGGGGCCAACGTCCTGACTTTC. Translating it yields CASSSSGANVLTF. The chain employs TRBV27 and TRBJ2-6; D ambiguous. Germline V lookup: CDR1 MNHEY, CDR2 SMNVEV (reference sequence). This CDR3 comprises 13 residues. Trimming took off 6 bases at V and 0 bases at J, with 3 bases between the two ends.

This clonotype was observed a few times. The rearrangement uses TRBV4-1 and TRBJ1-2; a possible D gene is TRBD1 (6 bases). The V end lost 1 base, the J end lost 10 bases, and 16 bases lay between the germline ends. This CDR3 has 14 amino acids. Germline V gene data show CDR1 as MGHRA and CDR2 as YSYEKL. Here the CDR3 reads CASSQGQDSGDYTF. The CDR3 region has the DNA TGCGCCAGCAGCCAAGGGCAGGACAGCGGGGACTACACCTTC.

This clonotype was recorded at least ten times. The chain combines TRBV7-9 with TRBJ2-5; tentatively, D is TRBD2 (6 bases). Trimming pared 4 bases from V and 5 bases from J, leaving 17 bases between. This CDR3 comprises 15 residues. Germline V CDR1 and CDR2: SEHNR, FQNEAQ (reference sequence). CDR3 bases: TGTGCCAGCAGCTCTCATAGCGGCCCCGGTGAGACCCAGTACTTC. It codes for CASSSHSGPGETQYF.

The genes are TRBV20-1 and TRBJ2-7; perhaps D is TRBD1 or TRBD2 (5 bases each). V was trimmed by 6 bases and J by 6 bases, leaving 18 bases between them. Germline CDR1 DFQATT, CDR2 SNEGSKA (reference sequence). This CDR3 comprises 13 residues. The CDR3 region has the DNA TGCAGTGCAAGTTTTCCGGGGACCAGCGAGCAGTACTTC. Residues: CSASFPGTSEQYF.

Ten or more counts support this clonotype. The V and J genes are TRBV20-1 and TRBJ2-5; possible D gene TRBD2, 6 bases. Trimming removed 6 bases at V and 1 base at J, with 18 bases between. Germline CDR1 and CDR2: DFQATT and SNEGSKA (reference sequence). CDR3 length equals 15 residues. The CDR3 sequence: CSATDRGTLQETQYF. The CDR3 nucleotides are TGCAGTGCCACTGACCGTGGGACTCTCCAAGAGACCCAGTACTTC.

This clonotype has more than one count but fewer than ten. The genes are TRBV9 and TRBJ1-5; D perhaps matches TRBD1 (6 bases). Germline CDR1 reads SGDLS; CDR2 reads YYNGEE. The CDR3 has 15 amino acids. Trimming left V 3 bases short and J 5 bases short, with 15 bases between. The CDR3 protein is CASSATGVDDQPQHF. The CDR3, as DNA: TGTGCCAGCAGCGCGACAGGAGTGGACGATCAGCCCCAGCATTTT.

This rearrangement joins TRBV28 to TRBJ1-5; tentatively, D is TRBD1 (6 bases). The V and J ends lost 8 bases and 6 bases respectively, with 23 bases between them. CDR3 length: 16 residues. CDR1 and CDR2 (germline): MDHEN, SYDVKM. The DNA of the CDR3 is TGTGCCAGCGGTCCCGACGTTGAGGGGGAGGCTCAGCCCCAGCATTTT. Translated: CASGPDVEGEAQPQHF.

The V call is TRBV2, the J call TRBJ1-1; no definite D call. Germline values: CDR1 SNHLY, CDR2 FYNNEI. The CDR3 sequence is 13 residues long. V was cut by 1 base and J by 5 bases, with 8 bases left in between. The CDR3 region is CASSEGTGTEAFF. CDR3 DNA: TGTGCCAGCAGTGAAGGGACCGGGACTGAAGCTTTCTTT.

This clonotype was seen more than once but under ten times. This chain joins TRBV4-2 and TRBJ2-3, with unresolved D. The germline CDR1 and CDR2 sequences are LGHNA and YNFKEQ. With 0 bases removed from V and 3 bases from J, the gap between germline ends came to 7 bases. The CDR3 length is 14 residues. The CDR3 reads CASSQEVITDTQYF. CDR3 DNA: TGTGCCAGCAGCCAAGAGGTTATAACAGATACGCAGTATTTT.

The CDR3 sequence is CASNIIGANTEAFF. Here the CDR3 DNA reads TGTGCCAGCAACATCATTGGGGCGAACACTGAAGCTTTCTTT. The chain joins TRBV27 to TRBJ1-1; TRBD1 might be the D (5 bases). Germline V gives CDR1 MNHEY, CDR2 SMNVEV (reference sequence). Trimming shortened V by 7 bases and J by 1 base, and 13 bases separated the two germline ends. The CDR3 has 14 residues.

As DNA, the CDR3 is TGCGCCAGCAGCTTACGGACAGTCTCCTACGAGCAGTACTTC. Its protein product is CASSLRTVSYEQYF. This chain connects TRBV5-1 to TRBJ2-7; tentative D call: TRBD1 (6 bases). The CDR3 contains 14 residues. Germline CDR1 SGHRS, CDR2 YFSETQ. Trimming cost V 2 bases and J 0 bases, with 9 bases left between them.

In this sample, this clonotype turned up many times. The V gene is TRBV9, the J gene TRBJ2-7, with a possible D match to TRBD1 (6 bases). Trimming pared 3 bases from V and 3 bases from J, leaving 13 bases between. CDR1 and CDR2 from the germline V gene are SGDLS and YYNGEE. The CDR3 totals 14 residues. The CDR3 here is CASSASGVGYEQYF. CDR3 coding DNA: TGTGCCAGCAGCGCGTCAGGGGTCGGCTACGAGCAGTACTTC.

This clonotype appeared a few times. CDR3 nucleotides: TGCAGTGCTAGGAGGCTGGACACCGGGGAGCTGTTTTTT. Its translation: CSARRLDTGELFF. This sequence joins TRBV20-1 and TRBJ2-2; D not certain. The CDR3 sequence is 13 residues long. V lost 3 bases and J 3 bases, leaving 8 bases between the germline ends. From germline, CDR1 is DFQATT and CDR2 SNEGSKA (reference sequence).

The CDR3 nucleotides are TGTGCCAGCAGTCCGAGGACAGGGTTGAACCATAATTCACCCCTCCACTTT. It encodes CASSPRTGLNHNSPLHF. The V call is TRBV27, the J call TRBJ1-6, with TRBD1 identical over 8 bases. This CDR3 spans 17 amino acids. J was trimmed by 5 bases and V by 5 bases; bases with no gene match: 11. The germline CDR1 and CDR2 sequences are MNHEY and SMNVEV (reference sequence).

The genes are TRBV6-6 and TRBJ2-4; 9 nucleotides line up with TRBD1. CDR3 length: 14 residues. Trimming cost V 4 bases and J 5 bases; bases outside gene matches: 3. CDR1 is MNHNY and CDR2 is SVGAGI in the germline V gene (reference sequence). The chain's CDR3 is CASSSTGGQNIQYF. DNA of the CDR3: TGTGCCAGCAGTTCAACAGGGGGCCAAAACATTCAGTACTTC.

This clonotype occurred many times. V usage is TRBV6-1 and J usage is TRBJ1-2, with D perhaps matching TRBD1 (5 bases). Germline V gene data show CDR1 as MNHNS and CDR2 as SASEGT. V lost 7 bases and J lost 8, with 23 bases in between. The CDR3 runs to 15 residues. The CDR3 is CASIVFDRVIGGYTF. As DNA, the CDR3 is TGTGCCAGCATAGTCTTCGACAGAGTCATTGGGGGCTACACCTTC.

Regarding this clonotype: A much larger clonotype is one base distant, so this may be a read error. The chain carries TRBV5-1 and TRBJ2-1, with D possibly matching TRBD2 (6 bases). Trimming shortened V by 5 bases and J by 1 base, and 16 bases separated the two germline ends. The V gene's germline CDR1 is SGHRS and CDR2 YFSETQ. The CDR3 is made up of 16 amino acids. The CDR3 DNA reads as TGCGCCAGCAGGCTCACGACGCGGGGTTCCTACAATGAGCAGTTCTTC. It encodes CASRLTTRGSYNEQFF.

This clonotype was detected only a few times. CDR3 DNA: TGTGCCAGCAGCTTTGGCAGGACAGAGAACACTGAAGCTTTCTTT. Its protein is CASSFGRTENTEAFF. J is TRBJ1-1 and V is TRBV7-6; possibly TRBD1 for D (6 bases). V was cut by 3 bases and J by 1 base, with 12 bases left in between. In germline, CDR1 is SGHVS, CDR2 FNYEAQ. The CDR3 is 15 residues long.